These T cell receptor beta chains were read from a single sample in a study of blood T cell repertoires in COVID-19. Method: immunoSEQ multiplex PCR; TCRdb's copy keeps in-frame clones and lacks some. The sample yields approximately 260,000 clones, approximately 85% seen once. Sequencing used peripheral blood. These receptors were collected from a woman in her sixties or seventies with acute or convalescent COVID-19. The CDR3 runs from the conserved cysteine through the conserved F or W. A D gene is named only where the DNA matches it firmly. Size is stated for part of the rows, as once, few or many counts, or as a class when the clone is expanded.

V,D,size,J,CDR3,DNA
TRBV6-5,NA,NA,TRBJ1-1,CASTRGGPSTEAFF,TGTGCCAGCACAAGGGGCGGACCGAGCACTGAAGCTTTCTTT
TRBV6-1,TRBD1,once,TRBJ2-4,CASSESGQGWDGGKNIQYF,TGTGCCAGCAGTGAATCGGGACAGGGATGGGATGGTGGCAAAAACATTCAGTACTTC
TRBV9,TRBD2,NA,TRBJ2-3,CASSVARGADTQYF,TGTGCCAGCAGCGTAGCCCGGGGGGCAGATACGCAGTATTTT
TRBV4-1,NA,NA,TRBJ1-1,CASSQTGREAFF,TGCGCCAGCAGCCAAACAGGGAGAGAAGCTTTCTTT
TRBV7-9,NA,NA,TRBJ1-1,CASSLTQPNTEAFF,TGTGCCAGCAGCTTAACACAACCCAACACTGAAGCTTTCTTT
TRBV2,NA,NA,TRBJ1-2,CASHRDKGLVNYGYTF,TGTGCCAGCCACCGGGACAAGGGGCTGGTCAACTATGGCTACACCTTC
TRBV18,TRBD1,NA,TRBJ1-6,CASSPGTDRNSPLHF,TGTGCCAGCTCACCTGGGACAGATAGGAATTCACCCCTCCACTTT
TRBV6-5,NA,NA,TRBJ2-2,CASSPPKTGELFF,TGTGCCAGCAGCCCCCCAAAAACCGGGGAGCTGTTTTTT
TRBV3-1/TRBV3-2,TRBD1,NA,TRBJ1-1,CASSLIGQGGTEAFF,TGTGCCAGCAGCCTGATAGGACAGGGCGGTACTGAAGCTTTCTTT
TRBV3-1/TRBV3-2,NA,once,TRBJ2-2,CASSQESQGRAGELFF,TGTGCCAGCAGCCAAGAATCGCAGGGGAGGGCCGGGGAGCTGTTTTTT
TRBV5-1,TRBD1,NA,TRBJ1-1,CASSSSGGGGGGEAFF,TGCGCCAGCAGTTCCTCCGGGGGTGGAGGGGGCGGTGAAGCTTTCTTT
TRBV2,NA,NA,TRBJ2-7,CASGPGIYEQYF,TGTGCCAGCGGGCCGGGGATCTACGAGCAGTACTTC
TRBV5-6,NA,NA,TRBJ1-2,CASSSSLYGYTF,TGTGCCAGCAGCTCTTCTTTGTATGGCTACACCTTC
TRBV24-1,NA,NA,TRBJ1-5,CATSDLRRDFVFNQPQHF,TGTGCCACCAGTGATTTGAGGAGGGACTTCGTTTTCAATCAGCCCCAGCATTTT
TRBV2,TRBD2,NA,TRBJ2-1,CASKGTGGDNEQFF,TGTGCCAGCAAGGGAACGGGGGGTGACAATGAGCAGTTCTTC
TRBV2,TRBD2,NA,TRBJ2-3,CASSAGGQGDTQYF,TGTGCCAGCAGCGCGGGGGGGCAGGGAGATACGCAGTATTTT
TRBV19,NA,NA,TRBJ2-7,CASSIDGSYEQYF,TGTGCCAGTAGTATAGATGGCAGCTACGAGCAGTACTTC
TRBV6-5,TRBD1,many,TRBJ2-4,CASSPGTGVNIQYF,TGTGCCAGCAGCCCCGGGACAGGGGTAAACATTCAGTACTTC
TRBV9,NA,NA,TRBJ2-2,CASSPRVRRTGELFF,TGTGCCAGCAGCCCCCGGGTCCGGAGAACCGGGGAGCTGTTTTTT
TRBV11-2,NA,NA,TRBJ1-1,CASSPRGGRISEAFF,TGTGCCAGCAGCCCCCGGGGGGGCCGGATATCTGAAGCTTTCTTT
TRBV6-6,TRBD1,once,TRBJ1-2,CASSQDRGRGYTF,TGTGCCAGCAGCCAGGACAGGGGTCGTGGCTACACCTTC
TRBV7-9,NA,few,TRBJ1-1,CASSLVRDHTEAFF,TGTGCCAGCAGCTTAGTACGGGATCACACTGAAGCTTTCTTT
TRBV2,NA,few,TRBJ2-7,CASSGDSREQYF,TGTGCCAGCAGTGGGGACTCTCGGGAGCAGTACTTC
TRBV7-3,TRBD2,NA,TRBJ2-1,CASSSNRLAGAHNEQFF,TGTGCCAGCAGCTCGAACCGACTAGCGGGGGCCCACAATGAGCAGTTCTTC
TRBV16,NA,NA,TRBJ2-1,CASSRTSLPGYEQFF,TGTGCCAGCAGCCGAACTAGTTTGCCGGGGTATGAGCAGTTCTTC
TRBV11-2,NA,NA,TRBJ2-3,CASSLAVSADTQYF,TGTGCCAGCAGCTTAGCGGTCAGCGCAGATACGCAGTATTTT
TRBV5-4,NA,NA,TRBJ1-1,CASSLRVDTEAFF,TGTGCCAGCAGCTTACGGGTAGACACTGAAGCTTTCTTT
TRBV27,NA,NA,TRBJ1-5,CASSPNRNQPQHF,TGTGCCAGCAGTCCCAACAGAAATCAGCCCCAGCATTTT
TRBV5-4,NA,NA,TRBJ1-6,CASSLSESYNSPLHF,TGTGCCAGCAGCTTGTCGGAGTCCTATAATTCACCCCTCCACTTT
TRBV3-1/TRBV3-2,NA,NA,TRBJ2-3,CASSRRGAIPFTDTQYF,TGTGCCAGCAGCCGCCGGGGGGCCATCCCCTTCACAGATACGCAGTATTTT
TRBV2,NA,NA,TRBJ1-5,CASNQPDQPQHF,TGTGCCAGCAACCAACCGGATCAGCCCCAGCATTTT
TRBV3-1/TRBV3-2,NA,NA,TRBJ1-1,CASSPRPGFMNTEAFF,TGTGCCAGCAGCCCCCGCCCAGGGTTCATGAACACTGAAGCTTTCTTT
TRBV6-5,TRBD2,NA,TRBJ2-7,CASTDWGLPNYEQYF,TGTGCCAGCACCGACTGGGGACTACCGAACTACGAGCAGTACTTC
TRBV19,NA,NA,TRBJ1-5,CASSSPGGNQPQHF,TGTGCCAGTAGTTCTCCCGGGGGAAATCAGCCCCAGCATTTT
TRBV6-4,TRBD1,NA,TRBJ2-3,CASSGGTGSADTQYF,TGTGCCAGCAGTGGCGGGACAGGTAGTGCAGATACGCAGTATTTT
TRBV6-5,NA,NA,TRBJ1-3,CASRAPSGNTIYF,TGTGCCAGCAGGGCTCCCTCCGGAAACACCATATATTTT
TRBV3-1/TRBV3-2,NA,NA,TRBJ2-1,CASSQGQVANEQFF,TGTGCCAGCAGCCAAGGACAGGTAGCTAATGAGCAGTTCTTC
TRBV6-5,TRBD1,NA,TRBJ1-1,CASRTGANTEAFF,TGTGCCAGCAGGACAGGGGCGAACACTGAAGCTTTCTTT
TRBV2,NA,NA,TRBJ1-5,CASSPSRGNQPQHF,TGTGCCAGCAGCCCCTCCAGGGGCAATCAGCCCCAGCATTTT
TRBV9,NA,NA,TRBJ1-4,CASSVGGGTGEKLFF,TGTGCCAGCAGCGTAGGGGGGGGCACTGGGGAAAAACTGTTTTTT
TRBV7-8,TRBD1,NA,TRBJ1-6,CASSWDSRNSPLHF,TGTGCCAGCAGCTGGGACAGTCGAAATTCACCCCTCCACTTT